This TCR beta chain derives from a study of response to subunit inactivated influenza vaccine (dated by TCRdb to 2016 to 2019). Turning to the overall study: To follow how T cells responded to a trivalent subunit inactivated influenza vaccine, the researchers relied on deep quantitative profiling of the T cell receptor repertoire.

CDR1 is given as SGHRS and CDR2 as YFSETQ, both from the germline V gene. Spanning cysteine to phenylalanine, the CDR3 consists of 17 amino acids. Of the read, only the CDR3 DNA is kept; its 51 bases are in frame from base 1. For this chain, trimming is 0 bases at the V end and 0 bases at the J end, and the number of junction bases without a gene match is 6. The library was produced with RT-PCR. Sequenced on an Illumina HiSeq 2500. TCRdb applied fastp at Q25 and MiXCR to the public reads, then kept only in-frame beta chains. Under each unique CDR3 protein, matching rows form one entry showing the most common genes and DNA. This sample is represented by more than 550,000 distinct CDR3 sequences; about 11% of them were singletons. The ten largest clones take up about 11% of the sample. Paper-wide results and their limitations: According to the authors, only a limited number of new T cells may be recruited by each seasonal influenza vaccination.

In this sample, this clonotype turned up a few times. There is no known antigen for this receptor. Base qualities are not at hand, and no much larger clone is one base apart. Another study also made use of these data, one on T cells expressing NK-cell markers. As noted in the second study: 5'RACE template switching, by which a universal primer site and unique molecular identifiers were added, was used to make TCR beta cDNA libraries. Three sorted T-cell subsets (CD3+CD56+NKG2C+, CD3+CD56+NKG2C- and CD3+CD56-NKG2C+) from fewer than 10 donors had their TCR beta-chain repertoires profiled. Seven of the eight sequenced donors were HCMV-seropositive and one was HCMV-seronegative. In several experiments an anti-gammadeltaTCR antibody was added to restrict sorting to alphabetaTCR-expressing T cells. In roughly 6 donors, the dominant CD3+CD56+NKG2C+ clonotypes were among the top 10 CD8+ clonotypes and accounted for about 1.0-7.0% of CD8+ T cells. Those dominant clonotypes were again the most abundant among CD3+CD56-NKG2C+ cells in several donors, at 28.3-60.1%. It remained unclear whether the expanded NKG2C-expressing T cell clones were specific for HCMV antigens. Randomly selected healthy volunteers, three men and five women, were used as the eight sequenced donors. A commercial ELISA kit detecting HCMV-specific IgG in serum was used to determine HCMV serostatus. Peripheral blood mononuclear cells were isolated from blood by Ficoll density gradient centrifugation. For several donors, bulk peripheral blood T-cell repertoires were also sequenced from unsorted PBMC. Synthesis of cDNA was primed from the TCR beta constant segment and was followed by two consecutive PCR amplification steps. Illumina HiSeq 2000/2500, MiSeq or NextSeq was used to sequence libraries as 2 x 150 bp reads. Reads were demultiplexed and grouped by UMI with MIGEC, and clonotypes were assembled and quantified with MiTCR. To exclude erroneous sequences, only TCR cDNA sequences supported by at least two reads were retained. The tcR package was used for downstream repertoire analysis, and clonotypes were matched between fractions using CDR3 nucleotide sequence together with V segment. VDJmatch was used to annotate antigen specificity against VDJdb, with one amino acid substitution in CDR3 allowed.

The sequence is built from TRBV5-1 and TRBJ2-7, and 10 bases in between align with TRBD2. This TCR was recovered from a man aged 50 to 59 who received an inactivated influenza vaccine. Donor details come from another sample of the same person, matched by shared clones. The sample in question was PBMCs from blood, obtained on the day of vaccination. The CDR3: CASSLGQTSGASYEQYF. DNA sequence: TGCGCCAGCAGCTTGGGGCAAACTAGCGGGGCCTCCTACGAGCAGTACTTC.